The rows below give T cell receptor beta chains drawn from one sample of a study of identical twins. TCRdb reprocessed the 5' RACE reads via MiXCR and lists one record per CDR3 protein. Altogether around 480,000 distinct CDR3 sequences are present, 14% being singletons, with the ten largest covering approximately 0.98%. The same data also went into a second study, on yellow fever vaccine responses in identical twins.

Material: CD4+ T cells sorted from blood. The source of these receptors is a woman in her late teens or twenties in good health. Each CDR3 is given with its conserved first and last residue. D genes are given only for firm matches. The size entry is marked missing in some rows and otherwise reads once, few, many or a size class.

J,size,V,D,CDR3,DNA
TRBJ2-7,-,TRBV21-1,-,CASNKAGNYEQYF,TGTGCCAGCAACAAAGCAGGCAACTACGAGCAGTACTTC
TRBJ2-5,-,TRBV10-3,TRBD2,CAISERLAGGGRETQYF,TGTGCCATCAGTGAGAGACTAGCGGGAGGGGGTCGAGAGACCCAGTACTTC
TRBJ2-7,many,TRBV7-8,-,CASNTKGGEQYF,TGTGCCAGCAATACAAAGGGTGGCGAGCAGTACTTC
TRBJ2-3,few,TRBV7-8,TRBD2,CASRPIAGVGTDTQYF,TGTGCCAGCAGGCCTATAGCGGGAGTAGGCACAGATACGCAGTATTTT
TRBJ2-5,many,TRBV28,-,CASSLHIRGGETQYF,TGTGCCAGCAGTTTACACATAAGGGGTGGGGAGACCCAGTACTTC
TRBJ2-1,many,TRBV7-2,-,CASSFRDEGRKQFF,TGTGCCAGCAGCTTCCGGGACGAGGGCAGAAAGCAGTTCTTC
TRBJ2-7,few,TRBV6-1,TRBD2,CASIEGVWSSGGPYEQYF,TGTGCCAGCATCGAAGGGGTTTGGTCCAGCGGGGGGCCATACGAGCAGTACTTC
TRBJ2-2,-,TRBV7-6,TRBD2,CASRATGTSVPGELFF,TGTGCCAGCAGAGCCACCGGGACTAGTGTCCCCGGGGAGCTGTTTTTT
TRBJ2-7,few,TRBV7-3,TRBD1,CVSSLVGGTGADEQYF,TGTGTCAGCAGCTTAGTAGGCGGGACAGGGGCTGATGAGCAGTACTTC
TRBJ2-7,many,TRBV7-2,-,CASSQDRFSYEQYF,TGTGCCAGCAGCCAAGACAGGTTCTCCTACGAGCAGTACTTC
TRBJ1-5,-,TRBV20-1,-,CSGLSGRERPQHF,TGCAGTGGGTTATCAGGGCGGGAGCGGCCCCAGCATTTT
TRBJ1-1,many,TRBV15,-,CATSRTNPWNTEAFF,TGTGCCACCAGCAGGACCAATCCCTGGAACACTGAAGCTTTCTTT
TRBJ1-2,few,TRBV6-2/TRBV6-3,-,CASRTGQRYGYTF,TGTGCCAGCAGAACGGGACAAAGGTACGGCTACACCTTC
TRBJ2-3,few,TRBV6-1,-,CASSAVRGVTDTQYF,TGTGCCAGCAGTGCCGTGCGGGGTGTCACAGATACGCAGTATTTT
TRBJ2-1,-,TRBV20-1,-,CSANRLSSYNEQFF,TGCAGTGCTAATCGACTGAGCTCCTACAATGAGCAGTTCTTC
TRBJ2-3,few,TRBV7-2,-,CASSLGGGVLADTQYF,TGTGCCAGCAGCTTAGGGGGGGGCGTTCTGGCAGATACGCAGTATTTT
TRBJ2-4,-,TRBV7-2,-,CASSAPPDRLAKNIQYF,TGTGCCAGCAGCGCCCCCCCGGACAGATTAGCCAAAAACATTCAGTACTTC
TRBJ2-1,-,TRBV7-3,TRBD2,CASSPKVSGGYEQFF,TGTGCCAGCAGCCCAAAAGTTAGCGGGGGCTATGAGCAGTTCTTC
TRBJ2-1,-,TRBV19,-,CASSILAGLLYNEQFF,TGTGCCAGTAGTATATTGGCAGGGCTACTCTACAATGAGCAGTTCTTC
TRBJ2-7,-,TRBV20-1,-,CCASPAHRTPGEQYF,TGCTGTGCTAGCCCCGCTCATAGGACTCCTGGCGAGCAGTACTTC
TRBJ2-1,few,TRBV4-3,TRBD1,CASSQGTGINEQFF,TGCGCCAGCAGCCAGGGGACAGGGATCAATGAGCAGTTCTTC
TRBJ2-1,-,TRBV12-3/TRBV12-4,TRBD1,CASSMSGQGNNEQFF,TGTGCCAGCAGTATGTCGGGACAGGGTAACAATGAGCAGTTCTTC
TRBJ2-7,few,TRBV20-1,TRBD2,CSARDPSGNTREQYF,TGCAGTGCTAGAGATCCTAGCGGGAACACTAGGGAGCAGTACTTC
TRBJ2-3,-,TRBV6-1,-,CASSRVFTHISTDTQYF,TGTGCCAGCAGTCGCGTTTTTACTCATATTAGCACAGATACGCAGTATTTT
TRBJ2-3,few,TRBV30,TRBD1,CAWSVRWRSQGVTQYF,TGTGCCTGGAGTGTACGGTGGCGGAGCCAGGGGGTTACGCAGTATTTT
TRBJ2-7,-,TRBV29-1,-,CSASQGYEQYF,TGCAGCGCTTCTCAGGGCTACGAGCAGTACTTC
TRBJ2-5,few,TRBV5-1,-,CASSPPPQETQYF,TGCGCCAGCAGCCCCCCACCCCAAGAGACCCAGTACTTC
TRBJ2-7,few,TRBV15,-,CATSRDPSQVLYEQYF,TGTGCCACCAGCAGAGATCCGAGCCAGGTCCTCTACGAGCAGTACTTC
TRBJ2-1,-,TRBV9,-,CASSVGPDYNEQFF,TGTGCCAGCAGCGTAGGACCCGACTACAATGAGCAGTTCTTC
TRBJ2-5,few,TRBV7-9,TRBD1,CASSYWTGSQETQYF,TGTGCCAGCAGCTACTGGACAGGTAGCCAAGAGACCCAGTACTTC
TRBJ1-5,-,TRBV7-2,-,CARDRTNQPQHF,TGTGCCCGCGACCGAACCAATCAGCCCCAGCATTTT
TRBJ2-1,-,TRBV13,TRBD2,CASSPSGRGVYNEQFF,TGTGCCAGCAGCCCCAGCGGGAGGGGAGTGTACAATGAGCAGTTCTTC
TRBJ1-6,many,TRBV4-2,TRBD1,CASSQEAGGGSPLHF,TGTGCCAGCAGCCAAGAAGCAGGGGGCGGTTCACCCCTCCACTTT
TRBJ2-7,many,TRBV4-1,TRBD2,CASSQDQGGTSGRPSSYEQYF,TGCGCCAGCAGCCAAGATCAGGGCGGGACTAGCGGGAGGCCAAGCTCCTACGAGCAGTACTTC
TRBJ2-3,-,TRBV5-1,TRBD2,CASSSRGGGVTDTQYF,TGCGCCAGCAGCTCCCGGGGGGGGGGTGTCACAGATACGCAGTATTTT
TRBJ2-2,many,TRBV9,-,CASSVDTGELFF,TGTGCCAGCAGCGTAGACACCGGGGAGCTGTTTTTT
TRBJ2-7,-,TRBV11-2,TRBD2,CASSFRERRGSSYEQYF,TGTGCCAGCAGCTTCAGAGAAAGGCGGGGGAGCTCCTACGAGCAGTACTTC
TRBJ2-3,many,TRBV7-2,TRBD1,CASSLDRGDTQYF,TGTGCCAGCAGCTTAGACAGGGGAGATACGCAGTATTTT
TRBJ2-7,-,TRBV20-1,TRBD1,CSARAPTGDEQYF,TGCAGTGCTAGGGCTCCGACAGGGGACGAGCAGTACTTC
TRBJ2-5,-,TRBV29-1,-,CSVEVTETQYF,TGCAGCGTTGAAGTCACGGAGACCCAGTACTTC
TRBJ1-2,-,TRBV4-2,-,CASSQARYGYTF,TGTGCCAGCAGCCAAGCCAGGTATGGCTACACCTTC
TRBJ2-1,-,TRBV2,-,CASSRLPWDYNEQFF,TGTGCCAGCAGTCGGTTGCCGTGGGACTACAATGAGCAGTTCTTC
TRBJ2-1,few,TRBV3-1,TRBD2,CASRKLAGSYNEQFF,TGTGCCAGCAGAAAACTAGCGGGCTCTTACAATGAGCAGTTCTTC
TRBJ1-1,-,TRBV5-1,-,CASSPAGRGPNTEAFF,TGCGCCAGCAGCCCGGCGGGTCGGGGGCCGAACACTGAAGCTTTCTTT
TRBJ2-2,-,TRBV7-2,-,CASTPRTANTGELFF,TGTGCCAGCACCCCTCGGACAGCGAACACCGGGGAGCTGTTTTTT
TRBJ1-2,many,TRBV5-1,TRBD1,CASSLEGALNYGYTF,TGCGCCAGCAGCTTGGAGGGGGCCTTGAACTATGGCTACACCTTC
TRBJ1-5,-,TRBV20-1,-,CSAEGGYQPQHF,TGCAGTGCTGAAGGGGGGTATCAGCCCCAGCATTTT